This T cell receptor (beta chain) was documented in a study of T-cell reconstitution after alpha-beta-depleted transplantation in children. General study results and limits: Several hundred graft clones that had expanded were reportedly the source of alpha-beta T cells about two months after transplant.

This clonotype showed up just a few times. Antigen unknown. It was with unique molecular identifiers that the TCRbeta library was prepared. MiXCR, run by TCRdb on the PCR reads, gives a single entry per CDR3 protein. This sample carries 490,000 or so distinct CDR3 sequences, about 10% of them seen once, and the ten largest clones take 2% to 2.5%. V was clipped by 5 bases and J by 2 bases, with 18 bases between them. The CDR3 runs 16 residues. In germline, CDR1 is MNHEY, CDR2 SMNVEV (reference sequence). The source was PBMCs, collected before TCRalphabeta/CD19-depleted stem cell transplant. This receptor was taken from a child aged 2-15 years with inherited bone marrow failure, due to receive a stem cell transplant. This chain connects TRBV27 to TRBJ1-1; tentative D call: TRBD1 (5 bases). The chain's CDR3 is CASSAGGRQHNTEAFF. Here the CDR3 DNA reads TGTGCCAGCAGTGCCGGGGGACGGCAGCATAACACTGAAGCTTTCTTT.